The 18 T cell receptor beta chains listed next were all sequenced from one sample in a study of cytomegalovirus exposure and HLA in healthy donors. Researchers ran the PCR with 60 Vbeta and 13 Jbeta primers. Clones were sequenced by immunoSEQ multiplex PCR, and TCRdb holds only the in-frame ones, with some missing. The data contain about 85,000 clones, around 71% of them singletons. Sequencing used PBMCs. The origin of the receptors is a man aged 30-40 years in good health and CMV-seronegative.

CDR3: CASSLFGGYGLPYNEQFF. In DNA, the CDR3 is TGTGCCAGCAGTTTATTTGGGGGCTACGGACTTCCATACAATGAGCAGTTCTTC. This chain joins TRBV28 and TRBJ2-1, with a weak D call TRBD1 (6 bases). Germline V gene data show CDR1 as MDHEN and CDR2 as SYDVKM. CDR3 length equals 18 residues. V was pared by 1 base and J by 4 bases, with 20 bases between.

The rearrangement links TRBV5-8 to TRBJ1-4; tentatively, D is TRBD1 (5 bases). V lost 8 bases and J lost 3, with 14 bases in between. CDR1 and CDR2 (germline): SGHTS, YDEGEE. This CDR3 region has 14 residues. The CDR3 sequence: CARFPGLPNEKLFF. In nucleotides, the CDR3 is TGTGCCAGGTTTCCGGGACTGCCTAATGAAAAACTGTTTTTT.

The V gene is TRBV6-4, the J gene TRBJ1-5; the D is unclear. CDR3 length equals 14 residues. CDR1 is MRHNA, CDR2 SNTAGT, per germline. The V end was cut by 4 bases, the J end by 3 bases, with 10 bases between. In DNA, the CDR3 is TGTGCCAGCAGTGTCGAGGGAGACAATCAGCCCCAGCATTTT. Protein: CASSVEGDNQPQHF.

The chain combines TRBV6-5 with TRBJ2-1; 10 nucleotides agree with TRBD2. Germline V lookup: CDR1 MNHEY, CDR2 SVGAGI. Trimming took 6 bases from V and 2 from J; bases not matched to a gene: 4. The CDR3 is 15 residues long. CDR3 sequence reads: CASSSGTSAYNEQFF. Here the CDR3 DNA reads TGTGCCAGCAGCTCCGGGACTAGCGCCTACAATGAGCAGTTCTTC.

Written as DNA, the CDR3 is TGTGCTAGTGGTTTGGCCCTAACGGACACAGCCCATAATCAGCCCCAGCATTTT. Protein: CASGLALTDTAHNQPQHF. The chain joins TRBV12-5 to TRBJ1-5, with a possible D match to TRBD1 (5 bases). This CDR3 region has 18 residues. The germline CDR1 and CDR2 sequences are LGHNT and FRNRAP. V was pared by 1 base and J by 4 bases, with 20 bases between.

The chain joins TRBV9 to TRBJ2-3; tentatively, D is TRBD1 (5 bases). V was shortened by 4 bases and J by 4 bases, with 13 bases between the two germline ends. CDR3 size: 14 residues. CDR1 is SGDLS, CDR2 YYNGEE, per germline. In nucleotides, the CDR3 is TGTGCCAGCAGCTCAGCCCAGGGTGCAGATACGCAGTATTTT. This codes for CASSSAQGADTQYF.

This chain uses TRBV4-1 with TRBJ1-2; TRBD1 matches at 11 bases. Trimming at V came to 2 bases and at J to 6 bases, leaving 5 bases not matched to a gene. Germline values: CDR1 MGHRA, CDR2 YSYEKL. There are 15 residues in the CDR3. DNA of the CDR3: TGCGCCAGCAGCCAATACCCGGGACAGGGGGATGGCTACACCTTC. It specifies CASSQYPGQGDGYTF.

The rearrangement links TRBV19 to TRBJ2-1; D is unclear. From germline, CDR1 is LNHDA and CDR2 SQIVND (reference sequence). The CDR3 has 15 residues. V lost 3 bases to trimming and J lost 5 bases, with 14 bases between them. The CDR3 nucleotides read TGTGCCAGTAGTATCCCCTCCACGGGTAACAATGAGCAGTTCTTC. Translating it yields CASSIPSTGNNEQFF. Drawing the rest from reference TRBV19 and TRBJ2-1, the complete variable domain is DGGITQSPKYLFRKEGQNVTLSCEQNLNHDAMYWYRQDPGQGLRLIYYSQIVNDFQKGDIAEGYSVSREKKESFPLTVTSAQKNPTAFYLCASSIPSTGNNEQFFGPGTRLTVL.

This clone was observed a handful of times. The J gene is TRBJ2-7, the V gene TRBV6-5, with TRBD1 matching over 10 bases. The CDR3 spans 15 residues. CDR1 and CDR2 (germline): MNHEY, SVGAGI. V was clipped by 5 bases and J by 5 bases; unmatched bases: 9. CDR3 sequence reads: CASSRSGTGVNEQYF. In DNA form, the CDR3 reads TGTGCCAGCAGTCGTTCCGGGACAGGGGTCAACGAGCAGTACTTC.

The rearrangement uses TRBV7-3 and TRBJ1-1, with D hard to call. In germline, CDR1 is SGHTA, CDR2 FQGTGA. Trimming took 5 bases from V and 1 from J, leaving 11 bases between them. CDR3 length: 14 residues. The CDR3 bases are TGTGCCAGCAGCCCCCCTGGGCGGAACACTGAAGCTTTCTTT. Translated: CASSPPGRNTEAFF.

The chain links TRBV15 to TRBJ2-1; 8 positions match TRBD2. This CDR3 is 18 amino acids long. In germline, CDR1 is LNHNV, CDR2 YYDKDF (reference sequence). Trimming at V came to 4 bases and at J to 5 bases, leaving 16 bases not matched to a gene. The CDR3 is CATSTTLPGRGVDNEQFF. CDR3 bases: TGTGCCACCAGCACCACACTTCCCGGGAGGGGGGTGGACAATGAGCAGTTCTTC.

The chain carries TRBV4-2 and TRBJ1-1; 9 positions match TRBD1. Germline assignment: CDR1 LGHNA and CDR2 YNFKEQ. Germline trimming cut 1 base from V and 4 bases from J; bases unmatched to any gene: 4. This CDR3 is 15 amino acids long. CDR3 DNA: TGTGCCAGCAGCCAAGTAGACAGGGGGAGCACTGAAGCTTTCTTT. Translating it yields CASSQVDRGSTEAFF.

The DNA for the CDR3 is TGTGCCAGCAGCTTAGGATCCAGATCTAATGAAAAACTGTTTTTT. This codes for CASSLGSRSNEKLFF. V and J are TRBV7-9 and TRBJ1-4, with unresolved D. The V and J ends lost 1 base and 3 bases respectively, with 9 bases between them. The CDR3 is 15 amino acids. Germline loops: CDR1 SEHNR, CDR2 FQNEAQ (reference sequence).

The chain recombines TRBV19 with TRBJ2-5; D may be TRBD2 (6 bases). Germline CDR1 LNHDA, CDR2 SQIVND (reference sequence). The V end lost 5 bases, the J end lost 2 bases, and 9 bases lay between the germline ends. CDR3 length equals 13 residues. The CDR3 bases are TGTGCCAGTAGTTGGAGGGAACAAGAGACCCAGTACTTC. Protein sequence: CASSWREQETQYF.

Concerning this clone: Different DNA sequences within this sample yield the same CDR3. The chain recombines TRBV18 with TRBJ1-1; no clear D. This CDR3 region has 13 residues. The germline V gene encodes CDR1 KGHSH and CDR2 LQKENI. Deletions cut 6 bases from V and 2 bases from J, with 10 bases between. The CDR3 loop reads CASSPNRNTEAFF. In DNA form, the CDR3 reads TGTGCCAGCTCCCCCAACAGAAACACTGAAGCTTTCTTT.

The gene calls are TRBV30 and TRBJ1-5; a possible D gene is TRBD1 (5 bases). V gave up 0 bases and J gave up 4 bases, with 7 bases separating them. The germline CDR1 and CDR2 sequences are GTSNPN and SVGIG (reference sequence). The CDR3 contains 13 residues. The CDR3 coding sequence is TGTGCCTGGAGTGTGGAGGGGAATCAGCCCCAGCATTTT. This encodes CAWSVEGNQPQHF.

The gene calls are TRBV7-9 and TRBJ1-2, with no clear D. Trimming removed 2 bases at V and 4 bases at J, with 11 bases between. Germline loops: CDR1 SEHNR, CDR2 FQNEAQ (reference sequence). This CDR3 spans 14 amino acids. CDR3 sequence (DNA): TGTGCCAGCAGCTTATCGGCAGGCCCCTATGGCTACACCTTC. Amino acids: CASSLSAGPYGYTF.

V usage is TRBV2 and J usage is TRBJ1-2, with a tentative D call TRBD1 (5 bases). Germline CDR1 SNHLY, CDR2 FYNNEI. CDR3 length equals 17 residues. V dropped 2 bases and J dropped 3 bases, with 19 bases sitting between them. The CDR3 reads CASSERGLGGGYYGYTF. In nucleotides, the CDR3 is TGTGCCAGCAGTGAAAGAGGTCTGGGGGGGGGTTACTATGGCTACACCTTC.